Each of the 30 T cell receptor beta chains below was sequenced from the same sample in a study of T cells in localized non-small cell lung cancer. Clones were sequenced by immunoSEQ multiplex PCR, and TCRdb holds only the in-frame ones, with some missing. The repertoire has 25,000 to 35,000 clones, over 80% of them found once; the top ten carry around 6%. The sample in question was PBMCs, obtained before any cancer treatment. The receptor set was obtained from a man aged 35 to 69 with stage II lung adenocarcinoma.

The chain is built from TRBV11-2 and TRBJ1-2, with 7 positions matching TRBD1. Per the germline V gene, CDR1 is SGHAT and CDR2 is FQNNGV. The J segment lost 5 bases and the V segment lost 5 bases, leaving 5 bases of the junction unmatched. The CDR3 is 13 amino acids. CDR3 residues: CASSPTGWYGYTF. In DNA form, the CDR3 reads TGTGCCAGCAGCCCGACAGGGTGGTATGGCTACACCTTC.

CDR3 in amino acids: CASGGSLAGGRPRTDTQYF. DNA of the CDR3: TGTGCCAGCGGGGGGTCTCTAGCGGGAGGCCGTCCCCGCACAGATACGCAGTATTTT. The chain recombines TRBV27 with TRBJ2-3; 11 nucleotides agree with TRBD2. V was clipped by 8 bases and J by 1 base; unmatched bases: 17. The germline CDR1 and CDR2 sequences are MNHEY and SMNVEV (reference sequence). The CDR3 has 19 residues.

This chain links TRBV7-9 with TRBJ2-4, with D maybe TRBD2 (6 bases). CDR3 length: 14 residues. Germline CDR1 is SEHNR and CDR2 is FQNEAQ (reference sequence). Trimming removed 5 bases at V and 1 base at J, with 9 bases between. The DNA of the CDR3 is TGTGCCAGCAGCACTAGCACGGCCAAAAACATTCAGTACTTC. Its protein is CASSTSTAKNIQYF.

The chain couples TRBV27 to TRBJ2-1; D is ambiguous. The V and J ends lost 2 bases and 6 bases respectively, with 8 bases between them. This CDR3 has 13 amino acids. The germline V gene has CDR1 MNHEY and CDR2 SMNVEV (reference sequence). The CDR3 protein is CASSLTPPNEQFF. The CDR3 region has the DNA TGTGCCAGCAGTTTAACCCCGCCCAATGAGCAGTTCTTC.

The chain is built from TRBV7-8 and TRBJ2-6, with TRBD2 matching over 12 bases. V was clipped by 5 bases and J by 0 bases; unmatched bases: 5. This CDR3 is 18 amino acids long. Germline CDR1 SGHVS, CDR2 FQNEAQ. This CDR3 reads CASSGRTSGTSGANVLTF. The CDR3 DNA reads TGTGCCAGCAGCGGACGGACTAGCGGGACCTCTGGGGCCAACGTCCTGACTTTC. The full variable domain, rest sourced from reference TRBV7-8 and TRBJ2-6, is GAGVSQSPRYKVAKRGQDVALRCDPISGHVSLFWYQQALGQGPEFLTYFQNEAQLDKSGLPSDRFFAERPEGSVSTLKIQRTQQEDSAVYLCASSGRTSGTSGANVLTFGAGSRLTVL.

The rearrangement joins TRBV14 to TRBJ2-6; D is ambiguous. The V gene lost 5 bases and the J gene lost 4 bases, with 12 bases spanning the gap. The CDR3 extends over 15 amino acids. CDR1 and CDR2 (germline): SGHDN, FVKESK. Here the CDR3 reads CASSGRRSGANVLTF. The CDR3 region has the DNA TGTGCCAGCAGCGGCCGGCGGTCAGGGGCCAACGTCCTGACTTTC. The full variable domain, rest sourced from reference TRBV14 and TRBJ2-6, is EAGVTQFPSHSVIEKGQTVTLRCDPISGHDNLYWYRRVMGKEIKFLLHFVKESKQDESGMPNNRFLAERTGGTYSTLKVQPAELEDSGVYFCASSGRRSGANVLTFGAGSRLTVL.

The rearrangement uses TRBV28 and TRBJ2-5, with 8 bases that match TRBD1. The CDR3 length is 15 residues. Germline lookup yields CDR1 MDHEN and CDR2 SYDVKM. J lost 5 bases, V lost 4 bases, and 9 bases had no gene match. CDR3 amino acids: CASSSPGTGLETQYF. CDR3 nucleotides: TGTGCCAGCAGTTCGCCCGGGACAGGTTTGGAGACCCAGTACTTC.

The chain has TRBV13 and TRBJ2-2; 7 bases agree with TRBD1. This CDR3 spans 15 amino acids. Germline V lookup: CDR1 PRHDT, CDR2 FYEKMQ (reference sequence). Trimming cost V 6 bases and J 6 bases; bases outside gene matches: 10. CDR3 residues: CASSSTGAYAGELFF. DNA of the CDR3: TGTGCCAGCAGTTCCACAGGGGCCTACGCCGGGGAGCTGTTTTTT.

A single count supports this clone. The V call is TRBV9, the J call TRBJ2-1; 7 positions agree with TRBD2. CDR1 and CDR2 (germline): SGDLS, YYNGEE. V was clipped by 3 bases and J by 5 bases; unmatched bases: 5. The CDR3 is made up of 14 amino acids. Here the CDR3 DNA reads TGTGCCAGCAGCGGTCTAGCGGTGAACAATGAGCAGTTCTTC. It translates to CASSGLAVNNEQFF.

The rearrangement links TRBV5-6 to TRBJ2-7; 12 nucleotides match TRBD2. J gave up 1 base and V 5 bases, and 7 bases lay outside the gene matches. CDR1 SGHDT and CDR2 YYEEEE come from the germline V gene. This CDR3 contains 16 residues. In DNA form, the CDR3 reads TGTGCCAGCAGTTTAGGGACTAGCGGGCCATCCTACGAGCAGTACTTC. It encodes CASSLGTSGPSYEQYF.

The chain carries TRBV5-6 and TRBJ1-3, with D uncertain. Germline assignment: CDR1 SGHDT and CDR2 YYEEEE. This CDR3 region has 15 residues. V lost 4 bases to trimming and J lost 0 bases, with 11 bases between them. As DNA, the CDR3 is TGTGCCAGCAGCCCCGGACTGACCTCTGGAAACACCATATATTTT. This encodes CASSPGLTSGNTIYF.

The chain carries TRBV19 and TRBJ2-5, with 8 positions matching TRBD2. J lost 5 bases, V lost 6 bases, and 11 bases had no gene match. In germline, CDR1 is LNHDA, CDR2 SQIVND (reference sequence). This CDR3 has 15 residues. The CDR3 here is CASRTSANPGETQYF. CDR3 in DNA: TGTGCCAGTAGGACTAGCGCTAACCCGGGGGAGACCCAGTACTTC.

This chain uses TRBV19 with TRBJ1-1; D is uncertain. The length of the CDR3 is 14 residues. V lost 6 bases and J lost 0, with 11 bases in between. From germline, CDR1 is LNHDA and CDR2 SQIVND (reference sequence). CDR3 sequence (DNA): TGTGCCAGTAGCCCCTTGAGGGTGAACACTGAAGCTTTCTTT. This codes for CASSPLRVNTEAFF.

This chain connects TRBV19 to TRBJ2-7, with 10 bases lining up with TRBD2. CDR1 is LNHDA and CDR2 is SQIVND in the germline V gene (reference sequence). The CDR3 is made up of 14 amino acids. J lost 4 bases, V lost 6 bases, and 6 bases had no gene match. CDR3 in amino acids: CASSPLAGVYEQYF. CDR3 in DNA: TGTGCCAGTAGCCCCCTAGCGGGAGTGTACGAGCAGTACTTC. Based on the CDR3 plus reference TRBV19 and TRBJ2-7, the full variable domain is DGGITQSPKYLFRKEGQNVTLSCEQNLNHDAMYWYRQDPGQGLRLIYYSQIVNDFQKGDIAEGYSVSREKKESFPLTVTSAQKNPTAFYLCASSPLAGVYEQYFGPGTRLTVT.

This chain joins TRBV28 and TRBJ1-5; D not certain. Per germline, CDR1 MDHEN and CDR2 SYDVKM. The CDR3 consists of 15 residues. V lost 6 bases and J lost 2, with 14 bases in between. CDR3 coding DNA: TGTGCCAGCAGCTCTGGGATGATGGGCAATCAGCCCCAGCATTTT. Amino acids: CASSSGMMGNQPQHF.

The J gene is TRBJ2-7, the V gene TRBV28; D may match TRBD1 or TRBD2 (6 bases each). Trimming shortened V by 1 base and J by 4 bases, and 14 bases separated the two germline ends. The CDR3 runs 15 residues. The germline gives CDR1 MDHEN, CDR2 SYDVKM. CDR3 sequence: CASSLFGGPGYEQYF. The CDR3, as DNA: TGTGCCAGCAGTTTATTTGGGGGGCCTGGGTACGAGCAGTACTTC.

The gene calls are TRBV4-1 and TRBJ2-7, with 8 positions matching TRBD2. CDR3 length: 15 amino acids. The germline CDR1 and CDR2 sequences are MGHRA and YSYEKL. With V trimmed by 4 bases and J by 2 bases, 7 bases remained unmatched. The CDR3 nucleotides are TGCGCCAGCAGCCCAGAGGGGACTAGAGCCTACGAGCAGTACTTC. Translating it yields CASSPEGTRAYEQYF.

J is TRBJ1-1 and V is TRBV6-6; no firm D call. CDR3 length: 13 residues. V was trimmed by 6 bases and J by 1 base, leaving 9 bases between them. The germline V gene encodes CDR1 MNHNY and CDR2 SVGAGI (reference sequence). CDR3 nucleotides: TGTGCCAGCAGGAAGGCCCCGAACACTGAAGCTTTCTTT. Translated, it gives CASRKAPNTEAFF.

The chain combines TRBV7-3 with TRBJ2-3; TRBD2 aligns across 8 bases. CDR3 size: 18 residues. J lost 1 base, V lost 5 bases, and 14 bases had no gene match. The germline CDR1 and CDR2 sequences are SGHTA and FQGTGA. The CDR3 sequence: CASSPDPWAAGGTDTQYF. In DNA, the CDR3 is TGTGCCAGCAGCCCCGATCCATGGGCAGCGGGGGGCACAGATACGCAGTATTTT.

In its sample, this clone was seen once. Written as DNA, the CDR3 is TGTGCCAGCAGTGAGCGTGGGGGGGCGGCTTTCTTT. The encoded protein is CASSERGGAAFF. This chain links TRBV6-5 with TRBJ1-1, with D perhaps TRBD1 (6 bases). With 5 bases removed from V and 11 bases from J, the gap between germline ends came to 15 bases. Germline lookup yields CDR1 MNHEY and CDR2 SVGAGI. The CDR3 totals 12 residues.

The chain uses TRBV25-1 and TRBJ2-7; 11 nucleotides line up with TRBD2. CDR1 and CDR2 (germline): MGHDK, SYGVNS. V shed 3 bases, J shed 4 bases, and the junction held 5 bases outside the gene matches. The CDR3 is made up of 15 amino acids. CDR3 in DNA: TGTGCCAGCAGTGATAGCGGGAGGGCCCAGTACGAGCAGTACTTC. Its protein is CASSDSGRAQYEQYF.

The rearrangement joins TRBV5-6 to TRBJ2-1, with 9 positions matching TRBD1. Germline CDR1 is SGHDT and CDR2 is YYEEEE. The CDR3 runs 16 residues. V was clipped by 2 bases and J by 5 bases; unmatched bases: 8. CDR3 in DNA: TGTGCCAGCAGCTTTTATGCGGGACAGGGTAACAATGAGCAGTTCTTC. This encodes CASSFYAGQGNNEQFF.

The chain uses TRBV28 and TRBJ1-1; no clear D. There are 11 residues in the CDR3. V was pared by 3 bases and J by 10 bases, with 9 bases between. Germline V gives CDR1 MDHEN, CDR2 SYDVKM. CDR3 nucleotides: TGTGCCAGCAGTTTTGAGTTCGGAGCTTTCTTT. This codes for CASSFEFGAFF.

The chain uses TRBV9 and TRBJ2-7; 8 bases match TRBD2. V gave up 2 bases and J gave up 1 base; unmatched junction bases: 2. The CDR3 sequence is 14 residues long. The germline CDR1 and CDR2 sequences are SGDLS and YYNGEE. The CDR3 is CASSVVAGSYEQYF. Here the CDR3 DNA reads TGTGCCAGCAGCGTCGTAGCGGGATCCTACGAGCAGTACTTC.

This clone was counted between two and nine times. CDR3 residues: CASSSTSDTYNEQFF. CDR3 bases: TGTGCCAGCAGCTCTACTAGCGACACGTACAATGAGCAGTTCTTC. The chain couples TRBV7-9 to TRBJ2-1; 7 nucleotides line up with TRBD2. The CDR3 is made up of 15 amino acids. With V trimmed by 4 bases and J by 4 bases, 7 bases remained unmatched. Germline V gives CDR1 SEHNR, CDR2 FQNEAQ (reference sequence).

The J gene is TRBJ2-1, the V gene TRBV28; 11 positions agree with TRBD2. Germline CDR1 MDHEN, CDR2 SYDVKM. The CDR3 contains 15 residues. Trimming removed 4 bases from V and 6 bases from J; junction bases left unmatched: 5. The CDR3 region has the DNA TGTGCCAGCAGTTCCGTAGGACTAGCGGGCAATGAGCAGTTCTTC. Protein: CASSSVGLAGNEQFF.

This rearrangement joins TRBV5-1 to TRBJ2-3; no definite D call. This CDR3 spans 12 amino acids. V lost 0 bases and J lost 4, with 3 bases in between. CDR1 and CDR2 (germline): SGHRS, YFSETQ. CDR3 sequence (DNA): TGCGCCAGCAGCTTGGCCTCAGATACGCAGTATTTT. It is translated as CASSLASDTQYF.

This chain links TRBV7-2 with TRBJ1-5; D is uncertain. V was clipped by 1 base and J by 4 bases, with 11 bases between them. CDR3 size: 15 residues. Germline loops: CDR1 SGHTA, CDR2 FQGNSA. The CDR3 spells CASSLEAGLNQPQHF. CDR3 sequence (DNA): TGTGCCAGCAGCTTAGAAGCAGGCCTTAATCAGCCCCAGCATTTT.

The chain recombines TRBV28 with TRBJ1-2, with D tentatively TRBD1 (6 bases). The V gene's germline CDR1 is MDHEN and CDR2 SYDVKM. The CDR3 totals 12 residues. Trimming shortened V by 6 bases and J by 5 bases, and 10 bases separated the two germline ends. CDR3 coding DNA: TGTGCCAGCAGCGACAGGATATATGGCTACACCTTC. Protein: CASSDRIYGYTF.

The rearrangement uses TRBV4-3 and TRBJ2-7; 11 nucleotides agree with TRBD1. The germline V gene encodes CDR1 LGHNA and CDR2 YSLEER. The CDR3 consists of 14 residues. With 4 bases clipped from V and 4 bases from J, the junction kept 3 bases outside the gene matches. CDR3 bases: TGCGCCAGCAGCCTTGGACAGGGGGCGTACGAGCAGTACTTC. It codes for CASSLGQGAYEQYF.